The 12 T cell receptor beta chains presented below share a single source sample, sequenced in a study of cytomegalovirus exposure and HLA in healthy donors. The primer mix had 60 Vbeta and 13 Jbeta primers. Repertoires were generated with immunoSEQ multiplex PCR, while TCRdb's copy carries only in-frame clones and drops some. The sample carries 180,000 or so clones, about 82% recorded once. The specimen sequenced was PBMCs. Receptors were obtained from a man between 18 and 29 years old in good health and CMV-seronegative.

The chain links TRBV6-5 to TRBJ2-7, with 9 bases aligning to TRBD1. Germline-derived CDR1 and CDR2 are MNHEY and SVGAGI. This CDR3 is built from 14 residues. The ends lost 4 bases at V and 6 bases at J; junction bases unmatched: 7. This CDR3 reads CASSSGQGQTEQYF. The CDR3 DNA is TGTGCCAGCAGTTCGGGACAGGGACAAACCGAGCAGTACTTC.

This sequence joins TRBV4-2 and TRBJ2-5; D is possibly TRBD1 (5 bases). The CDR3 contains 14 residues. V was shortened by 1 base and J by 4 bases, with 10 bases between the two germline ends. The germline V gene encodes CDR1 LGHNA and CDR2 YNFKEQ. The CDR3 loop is CASSQGVQGETQYF. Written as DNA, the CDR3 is TGTGCCAGCAGCCAAGGAGTCCAGGGAGAGACCCAGTACTTC.

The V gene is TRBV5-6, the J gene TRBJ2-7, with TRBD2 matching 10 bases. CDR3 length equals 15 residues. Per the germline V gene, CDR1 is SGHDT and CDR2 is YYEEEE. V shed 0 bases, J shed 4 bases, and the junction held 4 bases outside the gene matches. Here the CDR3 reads CASSLGLAGEYEQYF. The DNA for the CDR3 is TGTGCCAGCAGCTTGGGGCTAGCGGGAGAGTACGAGCAGTACTTC. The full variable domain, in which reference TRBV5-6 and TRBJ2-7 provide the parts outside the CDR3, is DAGVTQSPTHLIKTRGQQVTLRCSPKSGHDTVSWYQQALGQGPQFIFQYYEEEERQRGNFPDRFSGHQFPNYSSELNVNALLLGDSALYLCASSLGLAGEYEQYFGPGTRLTVT.

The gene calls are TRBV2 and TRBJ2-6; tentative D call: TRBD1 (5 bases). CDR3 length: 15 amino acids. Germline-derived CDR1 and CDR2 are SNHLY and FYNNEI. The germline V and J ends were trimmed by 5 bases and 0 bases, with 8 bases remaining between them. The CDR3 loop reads CASSLDTSGANVLTF. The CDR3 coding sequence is TGTGCCAGCAGTTTGGACACCTCTGGGGCCAACGTCCTGACTTTC.

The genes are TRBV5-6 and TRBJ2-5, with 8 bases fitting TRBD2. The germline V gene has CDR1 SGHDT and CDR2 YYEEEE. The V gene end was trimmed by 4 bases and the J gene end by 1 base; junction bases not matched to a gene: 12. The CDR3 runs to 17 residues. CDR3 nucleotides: TGTGCCAGCAGCATCCTTAACGGCGGGAGGATCCAAGAGACCCAGTACTTC. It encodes CASSILNGGRIQETQYF.

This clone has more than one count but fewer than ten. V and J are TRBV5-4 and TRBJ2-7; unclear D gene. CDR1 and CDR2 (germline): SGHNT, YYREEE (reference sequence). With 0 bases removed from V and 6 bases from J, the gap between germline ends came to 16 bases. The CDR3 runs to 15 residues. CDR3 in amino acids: CASSLVSATRGEQYF. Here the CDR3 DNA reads TGTGCCAGCAGCTTGGTCTCCGCGACCCGAGGCGAGCAGTACTTC.

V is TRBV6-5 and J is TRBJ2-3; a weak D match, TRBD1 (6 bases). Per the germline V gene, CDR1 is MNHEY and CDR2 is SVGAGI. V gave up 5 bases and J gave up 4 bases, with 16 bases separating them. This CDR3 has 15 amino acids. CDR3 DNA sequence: TGTGCCAGCAGTCCCCAGGGGTCCAGGGCAGATACGCAGTATTTT. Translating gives CASSPQGSRADTQYF.

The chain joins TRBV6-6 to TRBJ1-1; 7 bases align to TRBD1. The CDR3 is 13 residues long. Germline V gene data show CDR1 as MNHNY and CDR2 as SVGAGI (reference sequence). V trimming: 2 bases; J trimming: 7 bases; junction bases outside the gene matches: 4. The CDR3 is CASSYRGQLEAFF. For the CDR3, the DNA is TGTGCCAGCAGTTACCGGGGACAGCTTGAAGCTTTCTTT.

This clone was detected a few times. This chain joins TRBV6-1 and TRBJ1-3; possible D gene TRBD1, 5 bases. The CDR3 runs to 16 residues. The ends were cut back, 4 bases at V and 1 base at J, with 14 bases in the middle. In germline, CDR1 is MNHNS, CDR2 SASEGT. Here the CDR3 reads CASSVGATRSGNTIYF. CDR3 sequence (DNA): TGTGCCAGCAGTGTTGGGGCTACCAGGTCTGGAAACACCATATATTTT.

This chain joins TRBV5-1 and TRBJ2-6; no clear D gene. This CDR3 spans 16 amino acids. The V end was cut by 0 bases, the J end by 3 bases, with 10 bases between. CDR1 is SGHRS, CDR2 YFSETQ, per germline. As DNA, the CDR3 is TGCGCCAGCAGCTTGGTGTCAGGCCTTGGGGCCAACGTCCTGACTTTC. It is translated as CASSLVSGLGANVLTF. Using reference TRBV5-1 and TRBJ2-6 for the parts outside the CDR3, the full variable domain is KAGVTQTPRYLIKTRGQQVTLSCSPISGHRSVSWYQQTPGQGLQFLFEYFSETQRNKGNFPGRFSGRQFSNSRSEMNVSTLELGDSALYLCASSLVSGLGANVLTFGAGSRLTVL.

The CDR3 loop reads CASRRAGSGGAIYNEQFF. CDR3 nucleotides: TGTGCCAGCAGACGGGCGGGGTCCGGGGGGGCGATTTACAATGAGCAGTTCTTC. V and J are TRBV27 and TRBJ2-1, with TRBD2 matching 8 bases. The V and J ends lost 6 bases and 4 bases, in that order; junction bases with no gene match: 17. Germline V gives CDR1 MNHEY, CDR2 SMNVEV (reference sequence). The CDR3 runs 18 residues.

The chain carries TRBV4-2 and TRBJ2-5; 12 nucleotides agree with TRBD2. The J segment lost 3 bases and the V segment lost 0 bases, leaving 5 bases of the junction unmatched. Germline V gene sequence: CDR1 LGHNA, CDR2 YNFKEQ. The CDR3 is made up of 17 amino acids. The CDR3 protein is CASSQDAASGGEETQYF. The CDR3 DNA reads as TGTGCCAGCAGCCAAGATGCGGCTAGCGGGGGGGAAGAGACCCAGTACTTC.